These 13 T cell receptor beta chains share one sample of origin, sequenced in a study of cytomegalovirus exposure and HLA in healthy donors. 13 Jbeta primers and 60 Vbeta primers were used for the PCR. Profiling relied on immunoSEQ multiplex PCR, and the TCRdb table lists in-frame clones only, not all of them. The sample has some 150,000 clones; about 85% are singletons. The sample was PBMCs. These receptors all stem from a man between 25 and 39 years old in good health and CMV-seropositive.

The V and J genes are TRBV7-9 and TRBJ1-3; TRBD1 is a possible D gene (6 bases). The CDR3 is made up of 16 amino acids. V was clipped by 4 bases and J by 4 bases, with 17 bases between them. Germline assignment: CDR1 SEHNR and CDR2 FQNEAQ (reference sequence). CDR3 region: CASSSMRGASGNTIYF. Written as DNA, the CDR3 is TGTGCCAGCAGCTCAATGCGGGGGGCATCGGGAAACACCATATATTTT.

This clone occurred a few times. The chain links TRBV7-9 to TRBJ1-2; 9 bases are a match to TRBD1. Looked up from germline, CDR1 is SEHNR and CDR2 is FQNEAQ (reference sequence). With 3 bases clipped from V and 6 bases from J, the junction kept 5 bases outside the gene matches. This CDR3 contains 14 residues. The CDR3 DNA sequence: TGTGCCAGCAGCTTCGATACAGGGGGCAATGGCTACACCTTC. Its translation is CASSFDTGGNGYTF.

This rearrangement joins TRBV6-5 to TRBJ2-7, with D perhaps matching TRBD1 (6 bases). The CDR3 contains 12 residues. Germline assignment: CDR1 MNHEY and CDR2 SVGAGI. Trimming stripped 4 bases from V and 12 bases from J, with 16 bases between. CDR3 nucleotide sequence: TGTGCCAGCAGTTCACAGGGAGCTGGGTGGTACTTC. This sequence encodes CASSSQGAGWYF.

The gene calls are TRBV30 and TRBJ1-4; maybe TRBD1 (5 bases). Germline V gene sequence: CDR1 GTSNPN, CDR2 SVGIG (reference sequence). Trimming cost V 2 bases and J 7 bases, with 11 bases left between them. CDR3 size: 13 residues. The DNA of the CDR3 is TGTGCCTGGAGTACTGGGGCTGGTGAAAAACTGTTTTTT. Its translation is CAWSTGAGEKLFF.

J is TRBJ2-5 and V is TRBV27; TRBD2 matches 7 bases. V lost 7 bases to trimming and J lost 0 bases; unmatched junction nucleotides: 2. The CDR3 totals 13 residues. Germline assignment: CDR1 MNHEY and CDR2 SMNVEV (reference sequence). The CDR3 region is CASKTSDQETQYF. CDR3 DNA: TGTGCCAGCAAAACTAGCGACCAAGAGACCCAGTACTTC.

This clone showed up just once. The V call is TRBV28, the J call TRBJ1-2, with 7 bases fitting TRBD1. This CDR3 has 14 amino acids. Looked up from germline, CDR1 is MDHEN and CDR2 is SYDVKM. The V and J ends lost 6 bases and 4 bases, in that order; junction bases with no gene match: 8. The CDR3: CASRLTGALYGYTF. DNA of the CDR3: TGTGCCAGCAGGCTTACAGGGGCCCTCTATGGCTACACCTTC.

This sequence joins TRBV12-5 and TRBJ2-1; 12 positions agree with TRBD1. The germline V gene encodes CDR1 LGHNT and CDR2 FRNRAP. Trimming at V came to 1 base and at J to 9 bases, leaving 4 bases not matched to a gene. The CDR3 length is 15 residues. CDR3 region: CASGLGDRGQSEQFF. Written as DNA, the CDR3 is TGTGCTAGTGGTTTGGGGGACAGGGGGCAAAGTGAGCAGTTCTTC.

This clone appeared a few times. The chain has TRBV7-9 and TRBJ2-7; tentative D call: TRBD1 (7 bases). The CDR3 has 12 residues. CDR1 and CDR2 from the germline V gene are SEHNR and FQNEAQ (reference sequence). The ends were cut back, 5 bases at V and 12 bases at J, with 17 bases in the middle. CDR3: CASSGRTGLWYF. The DNA for the CDR3 is TGTGCCAGCAGCGGGAGGACAGGTCTCTGGTACTTC.

The V and J genes are TRBV27 and TRBJ1-3; tentatively, D is TRBD1 (5 bases). The ends were cut back, 2 bases at V and 0 bases at J, with 11 bases in the middle. This CDR3 has 16 residues. Germline V gene sequence: CDR1 MNHEY, CDR2 SMNVEV (reference sequence). CDR3 sequence (DNA): TGTGCCAGCAGTTTAGGAGTTCAGGGCTCTGGAAACACCATATATTTT. Translating it yields CASSLGVQGSGNTIYF.

The CDR3 DNA reads as TGCGCCAGCAGCTTGGGCGGTACCTACGAGCAGTACTTC. The encoded protein is CASSLGGTYEQYF. This chain uses TRBV5-1 with TRBJ2-7, with no clear D. The CDR3 extends over 13 amino acids. V lost 0 bases to trimming and J lost 2 bases, with 6 bases between them. Germline CDR1 reads SGHRS; CDR2 reads YFSETQ.

Only one count was recorded for this clone. The CDR3 sequence: CASSGDRGSSGANVLTF. In DNA form, the CDR3 reads TGTGCCAGCAGTGGTGACAGGGGAAGCTCTGGGGCCAACGTCCTGACTTTC. The V gene is TRBV27, the J gene TRBJ2-6; 8 nucleotides match TRBD1. Germline trimming cut 5 bases from V and 0 bases from J; bases unmatched to any gene: 6. CDR3 size: 17 residues. Germline V gene data show CDR1 as MNHEY and CDR2 as SMNVEV (reference sequence).

This clone showed up just a few times. The J gene is TRBJ2-5, the V gene TRBV5-4; D is perhaps TRBD2 (6 bases). This CDR3 region has 14 residues. Trimming stripped 4 bases from V and 1 base from J, with 11 bases between. CDR1 SGHNT and CDR2 YYREEE come from the germline V gene (reference sequence). The CDR3 loop reads CASSPSTSQETQYF. CDR3 in DNA: TGTGCCAGCAGCCCATCGACTAGCCAAGAGACCCAGTACTTC.

Only one count was recorded for this clone. This chain connects TRBV15 to TRBJ1-1, with TRBD1 as a possible D gene (6 bases). Trimming took off 1 base at V and 12 bases at J, with 9 bases between the two ends. This CDR3 spans 11 amino acids. Germline lookup yields CDR1 LNHNV and CDR2 YYDKDF (reference sequence). In DNA form, the CDR3 reads TGTGCCACCAGCAGAGGAACAGGGCCTTTCTTT. Its protein product is CATSRGTGPFF.